A selection of T cell receptor beta chains follows, all from one sample in a study of cytomegalovirus exposure and HLA in healthy donors. Sequencing used immunoSEQ multiplex PCR; TCRdb keeps in-frame clones, though not all of them. The table shows about 140,000 clones, with roughly 80% occurring only once. Sequencing was carried out using PBMCs. Receptor source: a woman aged 45-60 years in good health and CMV-seropositive. CDR3s include the opening cysteine and the closing phenylalanine or tryptophan. D genes are given only for firm matches. Clone size is stated in some rows and not others, as once, few, many or a class when expanded.

V gene	D gene	clone size	J gene	CDR3 DNA	CDR3 protein
TRBV7-9	NA	NA	TRBJ2-3	TGTGCCAGCAGCTCCAAGAGGGTGAGAACAGATACGCAGTATTTT	CASSSKRVRTDTQYF
TRBV11-3	NA	NA	TRBJ2-7	TGTGCCAGCAGCTTCCCCGGGGAATACTTC	CASSFPGEYF
TRBV10-3	TRBD1	NA	TRBJ1-5	TGTGCCATCAGCAGGACAGGGGGTGAGGGCAATCAGCCCCAGCATTTT	CAISRTGGEGNQPQHF
TRBV27	NA	NA	TRBJ1-6	TGTGCCAGCAGTTTATCCTTCGGGTTCTATAATTCACCCCTCCACTTT	CASSLSFGFYNSPLHF
TRBV4-1	NA	NA	TRBJ1-6	TGCGCCAGCAGCCAAGTCACAGGATATAATTCACCCCTCCACTTT	CASSQVTGYNSPLHF
TRBV7-3	NA	once	TRBJ1-3	TGTGCCAGCGAGGCAGGAGCCCTTATGAGGGACACCATATATTTT	CASEAGALMRDTIYF
TRBV9	NA	NA	TRBJ2-2	TGTGCCAGCAGCCCGGGGACATCCGCGAACACCGGGGAGCTGTTTTTT	CASSPGTSANTGELFF
TRBV5-1	TRBD1	NA	TRBJ2-5	TGCGCCAGCAGCCAATCGGGACAGGGGGTGGAGACCCAGTACTTC	CASSQSGQGVETQYF
TRBV19	TRBD1	NA	TRBJ2-7	TGTGCCAGTAGCCCAGTTAAAATCCGGGACAGGGGCCACGAGCAGTACTTC	CASSPVKIRDRGHEQYF
TRBV7-7	TRBD2	NA	TRBJ2-1	TGTGCTAGCAGCTCCGGACTAGCAAAGAATGAGCAGTTCTTC	CASSSGLAKNEQFF
TRBV6-5	NA	NA	TRBJ1-1	TGTGCCAGCAGTTACGGACACCTGAACACTGAAGCTTTCTTT	CASSYGHLNTEAFF
TRBV7-2	NA	few	TRBJ1-1	TGTGCCAGCGGCGAGGTCGCTCGCCGTGACACTGAAGCTTTCTTT	CASGEVARRDTEAFF
TRBV19	TRBD2	NA	TRBJ2-3	TGTGCCAGTAGTTCGGGGGGTTGGTTTGGGGATACGCAGTATTTT	CASSSGGWFGDTQYF
TRBV9	TRBD2	once	TRBJ2-5	TGTGCCAGCAGCGTAGGACTAGCGGGGGACCAAGAGACCCAGTACTTC	CASSVGLAGDQETQYF
TRBV9	TRBD2	NA	TRBJ2-3	TGTGCCAGCAGCGTTAGCGGGGGAGTGGATACGCAGTATTTT	CASSVSGGVDTQYF
TRBV5-1	TRBD1	NA	TRBJ1-2	TGCGCCAGCAGCTCGACCGGGACAGGGAGTTATGATGGCTACACCTTC	CASSSTGTGSYDGYTF
TRBV7-3	NA	NA	TRBJ2-5	TGTGCCAGCAGCTTAACACGGGGGCAAGAGACCCAGTACTTC	CASSLTRGQETQYF
TRBV28	TRBD2	few	TRBJ2-3	TGTGCCAGCAGAGCGGGGAGTAGCACAGATACGCAGTATTTT	CASRAGSSTDTQYF
TRBV6-5	NA	once	TRBJ1-1	TGTGCCAGCAGTTACTCTGATGCCACTGGCACTGAAGCTTTCTTT	CASSYSDATGTEAFF
TRBV5-6	NA	NA	TRBJ1-2	TGTGCCAGCAGCTTGGTTACAGGGTATGGCTACACCTTC	CASSLVTGYGYTF
TRBV5-1	NA	NA	TRBJ1-4	TGCGCCAGCAGCTTGGCCTTTGAAAAACTGTTTTTT	CASSLAFEKLFF
TRBV5-1	TRBD2	NA	TRBJ2-7	TGCGCCAGCAGCCCTGGCCAGCGGGGGGTACAGGAGCAGTACTTC	CASSPGQRGVQEQYF
TRBV7-2	NA	NA	TRBJ2-3	TGTGCCAGCAGCTTAGATCGCGGAGATACGCAGTATTTT	CASSLDRGDTQYF
TRBV5-4	TRBD1	NA	TRBJ1-4	TGTGCCAGCAGCTACCGGGACAGGGCTAATGAAAAACTGTTTTTT	CASSYRDRANEKLFF
TRBV4-1	TRBD1	NA	TRBJ2-3	TGCGCCAGCAGCCAGGCCGGGACAGGGGGGGTCGGCACAGATACGCAGTATTTT	CASSQAGTGGVGTDTQYF
TRBV6-5	NA	NA	TRBJ2-1	TGTGCCTCGCAGGGCGGCTACAATGAGCAGTTCTTC	CASQGGYNEQFF
TRBV29-1	NA	NA	TRBJ2-5	TGCAGCGTTGCAGGCGGGGAAGAGACCCAGTACTTC	CSVAGGEETQYF
TRBV7-7	NA	once	TRBJ2-1	TGTGCTAGCAGCTTAGGGTCGGGGGGCGGGGCATACAATGAGCAGTTCTTC	CASSLGSGGGAYNEQFF
TRBV5-6	TRBD2	NA	TRBJ2-3	TGTGCCAGCAGCTTGGGACGGGGGGGCAACACAGATACGCAGTATTTT	CASSLGRGGNTDTQYF
TRBV28	TRBD1	few	TRBJ1-1	TGTGCCAGCAGTAGACTATTGGGACAGGCCGCTGAAGCTTTCTTT	CASSRLLGQAAEAFF
TRBV6-6	NA	NA	TRBJ2-6	TGTGCCAGCAGCCGCGGCGCCGCCGGGGCCAACGTCCTGACTTTC	CASSRGAAGANVLTF
TRBV28	TRBD1	NA	TRBJ1-6	TGTGCCAGCAGGATGACGTGGGACAGGGGTTCACCCCTCCACTTT	CASRMTWDRGSPLHF
TRBV10-3	TRBD1	NA	TRBJ2-7	TGTGCCATCAGTGAGTCGGGACAGGGGGCCCACGAGCAGTACTTC	CAISESGQGAHEQYF
TRBV2	TRBD1	NA	TRBJ1-2	TGTGCCAGCAGTTCACAGGGGGCTGATTATGGCTACACCTTC	CASSSQGADYGYTF
TRBV19	NA	few	TRBJ1-5	TGTGCCAGCCGGGGGGGGGAGAACAATCAGCCCCAGCATTTT	CASRGGENNQPQHF
TRBV28	TRBD1	NA	TRBJ1-4	TGTGCCAGCAGCCCGACAGGGGCAACTAATGAAAAACTGTTTTTT	CASSPTGATNEKLFF
TRBV19	TRBD1	once	TRBJ2-3	TGTGCCAGTAGTTCAACAGGGGACCGGGGAGATACGCAGTATTTT	CASSSTGDRGDTQYF
TRBV13	NA	NA	TRBJ2-7	TGTGCCAGCAGCTTAGGGGGAGGCTACGAGCAGTACTTC	CASSLGGGYEQYF
TRBV2	TRBD1	NA	TRBJ1-6	TGTGCCAGCAGTGATAAGGGGGCAGCGTATAATTCACCCCTCCACTTT	CASSDKGAAYNSPLHF
TRBV4-2	TRBD2	NA	TRBJ2-5	TGTGCCAGCAGTACGGGACTAGCGGGGGGGCCAGGGCAAGAGACCCAGTACTTC	CASSTGLAGGPGQETQYF
TRBV2	NA	NA	TRBJ1-4	TGTGCCAGCGCAGCTTACGGACACTCCAAGAATGAAAAACTGTTTTTT	CASAAYGHSKNEKLFF
TRBV7-2	NA	NA	TRBJ1-4	TGTGCCAGCAGCCCTCGCGGAGGCCTAACTAATGAAAAACTGTTTTTT	CASSPRGGLTNEKLFF
TRBV30	TRBD1	NA	TRBJ1-6	TGTGCCTGGCAGGACAGGTTCTATAATTCACCCCTCCACTTT	CAWQDRFYNSPLHF
TRBV18	TRBD1	NA	TRBJ1-5	TGTGCCAGCTCAGGACGGACAGGGATCGGTCAGCCCCAGCATTTT	CASSGRTGIGQPQHF
TRBV5-1	TRBD1	NA	TRBJ1-1	TGCGCCAGCAGCTTGGGGACAGGGCTAAACACTGAAGCTTTCTTT	CASSLGTGLNTEAFF
TRBV16	NA	few	TRBJ1-2	TGTGCCAGCACCACTTGGGGAGTAGAGTATGGCTACACCTTC	CASTTWGVEYGYTF
TRBV28	NA	NA	TRBJ2-5	TGTGCCAGCAGTTCTGAGGGCAACCAAGAGACCCAGTACTTC	CASSSEGNQETQYF
TRBV5-6	NA	NA	TRBJ1-2	TGTGCCAGCAGCTTTGGAGAAGATTATGGCTACACCTTC	CASSFGEDYGYTF
TRBV18	NA	once	TRBJ2-1	TGTGCCAGCTCCCGCCTTGACTCCAACAATGAGCAGTTCTTC	CASSRLDSNNEQFF
TRBV30	NA	NA	TRBJ1-6	TGTGCCTGGAGTGGTACACAGGGTTCACCCCTCCACTTT	CAWSGTQGSPLHF
TRBV10-3	NA	few	TRBJ1-2	TGTGCCATCAGTGACTACCTCGAGGGTGCTGGTTATGGCTACACCTTC	CAISDYLEGAGYGYTF
TRBV5-8	NA	NA	TRBJ2-3	TGTGCCAGCAGCTCAGGGGATACGCAGTATTTT	CASSSGDTQYF
TRBV6-5	TRBD1	NA	TRBJ1-2	TGTGCCAACAGTTACGGGACAGGGGATAATTATGGCTACACCTTC	CANSYGTGDNYGYTF
TRBV7-3	TRBD1	few	TRBJ1-1	TGTGCCAGCAGGTTAGGACAGGAGAACACTGAAGCTTTCTTT	CASRLGQENTEAFF